This TCR beta chain was found in a study of blood T cell repertoires in COVID-19. Study at large: Acute and convalescent COVID-19 specimens originated in the United States, Italy and Spain.

About this clone itself: This sample includes further DNA sequences coding for the same CDR3.

The junction had 7 bases not matched to a gene; V was cut back by 0 bases and J by 9 bases. CDR3 length: 15 residues. Germline-derived CDR1 and CDR2 are SGHRS and YFSETQ. Method: immunoSEQ multiplex PCR; TCRdb's copy keeps in-frame clones and lacks some. The sample lists about 270,000 clones; 88% were seen once. The sequence was collected from a woman in her forties or fifties who had recovered from COVID-19. This rearrangement joins TRBV5-1 to TRBJ2-1; 9 bases fit TRBD2. Sequenced material: PBMCs or T cells enriched from blood (not recorded which). The CDR3 protein is CASSLVAGGPGEQFF. The CDR3 DNA reads TGCGCCAGCAGCTTGGTGGCGGGAGGGCCGGGTGAGCAGTTCTTC. The whole variable domain, remainder taken from reference TRBV5-1 and TRBJ2-1, is KAGVTQTPRYLIKTRGQQVTLSCSPISGHRSVSWYQQTPGQGLQFLFEYFSETQRNKGNFPGRFSGRQFSNSRSEMNVSTLELGDSALYLCASSLVAGGPGEQFFGPGTRLTVL.